Listed below are T cell receptor beta chains from one sample, sequenced in a study of T cell responses to AZD1222 COVID-19 vaccine. The method was immunoSEQ multiplex PCR; TCRdb's version includes in-frame clones alone and lacks a portion of them. The sample includes 100,000 or so clones, 92% of them seen just once. The sample consisted of peripheral blood, taken 28 days after the second AZD1222 dose. The receptors were sampled from an adult who received the AZD1222 COVID-19 vaccine. Both conserved end residues are part of each CDR3. The D gene is left open where the match is weak. Expanded clones get a size class; other rows say once, few or many, or leave the size out.

cdr3_nt cdr3_aa clone_size d_call j_call v_call
TGTGCCAGCAGTTTGGGACAGGGGAGTGGCTACACCTTC CASSLGQGSGYTF . TRBD1 TRBJ1-2 TRBV12-3/TRBV12-4
TGTGCCAGCAGCCAAGGCCGTCGGGAAGCTTTCTTT CASSQGRREAFF . . TRBJ1-1 TRBV3-1/TRBV3-2
TGTGCCAGCAGGGAACCGGGACAGGTTAATGAAAAACTGTTTTTT CASREPGQVNEKLFF . TRBD1 TRBJ1-4 TRBV7-9
TGTGCCAGCAGCCCCGACGGCTATAATGAAAAACTGTTTTTT CASSPDGYNEKLFF . . TRBJ1-4 TRBV7-9
TGTGCCACCAGCAGAGATAGCAGGGACGTCGGGGAGCTGTTTTTT CATSRDSRDVGELFF . . TRBJ2-2 TRBV15
TGTGCCTGGACCGACAGGGGGCCTGGTGGCTACACCTTC CAWTDRGPGGYTF once TRBD1 TRBJ1-2 TRBV30
TGTGCCAGCAGCTTGGGAGGACAGGGGAATGAAAAACTGTTTTTT CASSLGGQGNEKLFF once TRBD1 TRBJ1-4 TRBV5-4
TGTGCCAGCAGTTTAGGGCGGCTACCCCTGACCCACTTC CASSLGRLPLTHF . . TRBJ2-7 TRBV28
TGTGCCAGCGTTGGAAAAATAGACAGGGAAGAAGCCTACGAGCAGTACTTC CASVGKIDREEAYEQYF . TRBD1 TRBJ2-7 TRBV6-4
TGTGCCACCAGTGACGATCCGCGGGGAGACAGGGAAACAATGGGGGCCTACGAGCAGTACTTC CATSDDPRGDRETMGAYEQYF once . TRBJ2-7 TRBV24-1
TGCAGCGCACTCGTAGGCACTGAAGCTTTCTTT CSALVGTEAFF . . TRBJ1-1 TRBV29-1
TGTGCCAGCAGTGATAGCAGGGCTGAAGCTTTCTTT CASSDSRAEAFF . . TRBJ1-1 TRBV2
TGTGCCAGCAGACATGGGGGGACCTACGAGCAGTACTTC CASRHGGTYEQYF . . TRBJ2-7 TRBV12-3/TRBV12-4
TGTGCCAGTAGTAGTACGGGGAGCCTCACAGATACGCAGTATTTT CASSSTGSLTDTQYF . . TRBJ2-3 TRBV19
TGTGCCACCAGCAGGACGAGTCGCGGGTACAATGAGCAGTTCTTC CATSRTSRGYNEQFF . . TRBJ2-1 TRBV15
TGCGCCAGCAGCTTGGGACAGGGGGATGGCTACACCTTC CASSLGQGDGYTF . TRBD1 TRBJ1-2 TRBV5-1
TGTGCCAGCAGCGTTGGTGGAGGGACTTCACCTAACTATGGCTACACCTTC CASSVGGGTSPNYGYTF . . TRBJ1-2 TRBV9
TGTGCCAGCAGCTTTAACAGGATCACTGAAGCTTTCTTT CASSFNRITEAFF . . TRBJ1-1 TRBV7-8
TGTGCCAGCAGGGTAGAGGCAGGCTTCACCGGGGAGCTGTTTTTT CASRVEAGFTGELFF . . TRBJ2-2 TRBV7-9
TGTGCCAGCAGTGGCCGGGGGGGGAGCACTGAAGCTTTCTTT CASSGRGGSTEAFF . . TRBJ1-1 TRBV25-1
TGTGCCAGCAGCTTAGTTGACAGGTTAAGCACAGATACGCAGTATTTT CASSLVDRLSTDTQYF . . TRBJ2-3 TRBV7-2
TGTGCCAGCAGTCCCGCACGTTCTCACGGCTACACCTTC CASSPARSHGYTF once . TRBJ1-2 TRBV12-3/TRBV12-4
TGTGCCAGCAAAATGACACCGGGTAGGACTGAAGCTTTCTTT CASKMTPGRTEAFF . . TRBJ1-1 TRBV27
TGTGCCACCAGCAGCGCGAGGAGGGGGGATCAGCCCCAGCATTTT CATSSARRGDQPQHF . . TRBJ1-5 TRBV15
TGTGCCAGCAGTGAGTCCCCCGGAATGACATCTTCTAGCTATGGCTACACCTTC CASSESPGMTSSSYGYTF . . TRBJ1-2 TRBV2
TGCGCCAGCAGCCAAGTAGGGACCGTGGGAAACACCATATATTTT CASSQVGTVGNTIYF . . TRBJ1-3 TRBV4-1
TGTGCCAGCAGCCCGACAGGGGGCGGGATAAGCTCCTACGAGCAGTACTTC CASSPTGGGISSYEQYF . TRBD1 TRBJ2-7 TRBV7-2
TGTGCCAGCAGCCAAGTGTTCGACGGGGAGCTGTTTTTT CASSQVFDGELFF . . TRBJ2-2 TRBV14
TGTGCCAGCAGTTACCTCTCAGGGGGGGGCTCTGAAGCTTTCTTT CASSYLSGGGSEAFF . TRBD1 TRBJ1-1 TRBV6-6
TGTGCCTGGACCAATAATGGAGCGGTCGGCGGGGAGCTGTTTTTT CAWTNNGAVGGELFF . . TRBJ2-2 TRBV30
TGTGCCAGTAGTATGATAAATTCACCCCTCCACTTT CASSMINSPLHF . . TRBJ1-6 TRBV19
TGTGCCAGCAGTTCTCCCGGGCCCAACCGGGGCTACACCTTC CASSSPGPNRGYTF few . TRBJ1-2 TRBV6-5
TGTGCCAGCAGTTACACAACGCTCCCCCAGGTGGGGAAAGCCTCTGGAAACACCATATATTTT CASSYTTLPQVGKASGNTIYF . . TRBJ1-3 TRBV6-2/TRBV6-3
TGTGCCAGCAGTTTATATCAGGGGGAGATAACATATGGCTACACCTTC CASSLYQGEITYGYTF . TRBD1 TRBJ1-2 TRBV27
TGTGCCAGCAGTCCCACAGGGGATCCTGGAAACACCATATATTTT CASSPTGDPGNTIYF . TRBD1 TRBJ1-3 TRBV6-5
TGTGCCAGCACCGTACAGGCAGGCGGAAACACCATATATTTT CASTVQAGGNTIYF . . TRBJ1-3 TRBV6-6
TGCAGCGCAAAAGAGGGAACAGTGTTGAACACTGAAGCTTTCTTT CSAKEGTVLNTEAFF . . TRBJ1-1 TRBV29-1
TGTGCCAGCAGCTGGAGGACGGTGAGTCAGCCCCAGCATTTT CASSWRTVSQPQHF . . TRBJ1-5 TRBV28
TGTGCCAGCAGCTACCAGACAGGGGACTACGAGCAGTACTTC CASSYQTGDYEQYF . TRBD1 TRBJ2-7 TRBV7-2
TGTGCCAGCAGTTACCCCGGGACAGGGGGTCGGGCTAACTATGGCTACACCTTC CASSYPGTGGRANYGYTF . TRBD1 TRBJ1-2 TRBV6-2/TRBV6-3
TGCGCCAGCAGCTCCACCTGGACAGGAAACACTGAAGCTTTCTTT CASSSTWTGNTEAFF . TRBD1 TRBJ1-1 TRBV5-1
TGTGCCAGTACCGCTCAGGGGACTGGAAACACCATATATTTT CASTAQGTGNTIYF . . TRBJ1-3 TRBV19
TGTGCCAGCAGCGTGACGATCTTGGGTGAAGCTTTCTTT CASSVTILGEAFF . . TRBJ1-1 TRBV9
TGTGCCAGCAACGACGGACCGGGACAGGGTAACTATGGCTACACCTTC CASNDGPGQGNYGYTF . TRBD1 TRBJ1-2 TRBV5-4
TGTGCCAGTAGTATAGGGGGGGGCGGGGCCCAGTACTTC CASSIGGGGAQYF . . TRBJ2-5 TRBV19
TGTGCCAGTAGTTTCGGCTACGAGCAGTACTTC CASSFGYEQYF . . TRBJ2-7 TRBV19
TGTGCCAGCAGCCGAGGGGGACTGCAAGGTGTCGCCGGGGAGCTGTTTTTT CASSRGGLQGVAGELFF . . TRBJ2-2 TRBV7-8
TGCGCCAGCAGCCAAAAGGGGCAGGAGAATTCACCCCTCCACTTT CASSQKGQENSPLHF . . TRBJ1-6 TRBV4-1
TGTGCCAGCAGCCTCTCGGGGCCGCAAGATGGGGGCTACACCTTC CASSLSGPQDGGYTF . . TRBJ1-2 TRBV2
TGTGCCAGCAGCTCCAGGGGCGTGATGAACACTGAAGCTTTCTTT CASSSRGVMNTEAFF . . TRBJ1-1 TRBV7-9
TGTGCCAGCAAAAGGGCTCGCAACACCGGGGAGCTGTTTTTT CASKRARNTGELFF once . TRBJ2-2 TRBV6-5
TGTGCCAGCAGCCAAGACGGAGCGGGGGGGCATGTAGATACGCAGTATTTT CASSQDGAGGHVDTQYF . TRBD2 TRBJ2-3 TRBV3-1/TRBV3-2
TGTGCCAGCAGTGTTCGCTCGGCTGGACGCTATGGCTACACCTTC CASSVRSAGRYGYTF . . TRBJ1-2 TRBV25-1